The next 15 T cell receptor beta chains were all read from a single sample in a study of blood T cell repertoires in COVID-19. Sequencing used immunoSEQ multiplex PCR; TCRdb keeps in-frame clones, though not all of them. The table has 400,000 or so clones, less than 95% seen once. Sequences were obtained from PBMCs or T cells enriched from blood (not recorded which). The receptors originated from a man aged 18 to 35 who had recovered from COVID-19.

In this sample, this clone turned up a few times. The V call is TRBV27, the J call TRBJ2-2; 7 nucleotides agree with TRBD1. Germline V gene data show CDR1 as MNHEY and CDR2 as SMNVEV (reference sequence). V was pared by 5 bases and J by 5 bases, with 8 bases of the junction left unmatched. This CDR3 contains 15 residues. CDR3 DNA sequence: TGTGCCAGCAGTATCCGACAGGGCTATACCGGGGAGCTGTTTTTT. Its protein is CASSIRQGYTGELFF.

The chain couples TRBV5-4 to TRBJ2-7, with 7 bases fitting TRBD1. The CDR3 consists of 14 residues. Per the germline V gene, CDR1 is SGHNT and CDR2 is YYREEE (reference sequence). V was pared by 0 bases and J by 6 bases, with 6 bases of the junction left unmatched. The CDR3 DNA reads TGTGCCAGCAGCTTGGGGACAGGTCTTGTCGAGCAGTACTTC. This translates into CASSLGTGLVEQYF.

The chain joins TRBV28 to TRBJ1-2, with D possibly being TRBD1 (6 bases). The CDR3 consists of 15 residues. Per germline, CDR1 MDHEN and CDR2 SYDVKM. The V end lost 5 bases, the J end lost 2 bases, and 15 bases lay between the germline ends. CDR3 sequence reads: CASSITGRGNYGYTF. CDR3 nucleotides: TGTGCCAGCAGTATTACAGGGCGCGGAAACTATGGCTACACCTTC.

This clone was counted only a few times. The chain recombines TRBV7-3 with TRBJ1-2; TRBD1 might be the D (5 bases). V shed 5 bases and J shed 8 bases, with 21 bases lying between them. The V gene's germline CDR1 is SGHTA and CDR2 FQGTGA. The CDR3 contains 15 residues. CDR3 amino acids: CASSQPGLNMGGYTF. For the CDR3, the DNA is TGTGCCAGCAGCCAGCCGGGACTAAATATGGGGGGCTACACCTTC.

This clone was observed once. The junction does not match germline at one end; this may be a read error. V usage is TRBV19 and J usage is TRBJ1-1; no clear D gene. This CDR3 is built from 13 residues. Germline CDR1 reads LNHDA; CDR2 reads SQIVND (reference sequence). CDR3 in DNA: TGTGCCAGTAGCCAATTACTGAACGCTGAAGCTTTCTTT. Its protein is CASSQLLNAEAFF.

As DNA, the CDR3 is TGCGCCAGCAGCTTGGAGGGCGGGAAGGCGGCTGAAGCTTTCTTT. Its protein product is CASSLEGGKAAEAFF. The V call is TRBV5-1, the J call TRBJ1-1; D gene unclear. V was cut by 0 bases and J by 6 bases, with 15 bases left in between. CDR1 and CDR2 (germline): SGHRS, YFSETQ. The CDR3 is made up of 15 amino acids.

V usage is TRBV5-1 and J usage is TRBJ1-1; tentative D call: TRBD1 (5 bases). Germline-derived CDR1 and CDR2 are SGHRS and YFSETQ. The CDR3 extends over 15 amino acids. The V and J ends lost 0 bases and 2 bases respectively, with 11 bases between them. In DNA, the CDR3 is TGCGCCAGCAGCTTGGTAGGGGCTCCTAACACTGAAGCTTTCTTT. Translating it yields CASSLVGAPNTEAFF.

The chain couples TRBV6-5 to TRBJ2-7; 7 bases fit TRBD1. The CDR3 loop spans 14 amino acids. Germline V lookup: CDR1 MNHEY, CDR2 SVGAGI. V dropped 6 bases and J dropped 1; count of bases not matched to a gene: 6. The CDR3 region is CASRVGGQSYEQYF. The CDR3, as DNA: TGTGCCAGCAGGGTAGGGGGCCAGTCCTACGAGCAGTACTTC.

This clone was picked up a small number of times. The CDR3 nucleotides are TGCGCCACGAAAACAGGGACTAATGAAAAACTGTTTTTT. This translates into CATKTGTNEKLFF. J is TRBJ1-4 and V is TRBV10-2, with D tentatively TRBD1 (6 bases). Trimming pared 10 bases from V and 2 bases from J, leaving 11 bases between. The germline V gene encodes CDR1 WSHSY and CDR2 SAAADI. This CDR3 comprises 13 residues.

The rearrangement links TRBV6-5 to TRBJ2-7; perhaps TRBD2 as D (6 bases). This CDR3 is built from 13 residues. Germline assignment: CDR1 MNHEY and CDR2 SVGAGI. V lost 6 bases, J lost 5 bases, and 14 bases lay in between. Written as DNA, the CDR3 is TGTGCCAGCAGGGAGGGTGAGGGGCACGAGCAGTACTTC. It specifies CASREGEGHEQYF.

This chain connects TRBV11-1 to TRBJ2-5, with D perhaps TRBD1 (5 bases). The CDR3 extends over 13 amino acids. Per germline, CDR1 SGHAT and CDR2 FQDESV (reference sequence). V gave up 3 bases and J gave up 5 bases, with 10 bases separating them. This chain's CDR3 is CASSLDNGETQYF. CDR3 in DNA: TGTGCCAGCAGCTTGGACAACGGGGAGACCCAGTACTTC. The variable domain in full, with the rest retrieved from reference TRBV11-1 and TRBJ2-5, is EAEVAQSPRYKITEKSQAVAFWCDPISGHATLYWYRQILGQGPELLVQFQDESVVDDSQLPKDRFSAERLKGVDSTLKIQPAELGDSAMYLCASSLDNGETQYFGPGTRLLVL.

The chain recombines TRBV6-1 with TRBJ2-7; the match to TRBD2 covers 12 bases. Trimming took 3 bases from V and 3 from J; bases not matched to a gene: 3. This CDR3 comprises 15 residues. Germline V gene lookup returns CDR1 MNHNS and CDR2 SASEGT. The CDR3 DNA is TGTGCCAGCAGTGAGGGGACTAGCGGGTTCTACGAGCAGTACTTC. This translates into CASSEGTSGFYEQYF.

This CDR3 is CASSRDSHSGNTIYF. The CDR3, as DNA: TGTGCCAGCAGTCGGGACAGTCACTCTGGAAACACCATATATTTT. V and J are TRBV27 and TRBJ1-3; 7 bases are shared with TRBD1. CDR1 and CDR2 from the germline V gene are MNHEY and SMNVEV (reference sequence). The CDR3 is 15 residues long. The V segment lost 5 bases and the J segment 0 bases; nucleotides outside the gene matches: 4.

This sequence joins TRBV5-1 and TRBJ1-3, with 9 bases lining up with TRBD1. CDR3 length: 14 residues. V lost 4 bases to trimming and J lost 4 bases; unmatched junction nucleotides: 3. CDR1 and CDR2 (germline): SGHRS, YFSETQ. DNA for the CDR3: TGCGCCAGCAGCCACGGACAGGGGGGAAACACCATATATTTT. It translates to CASSHGQGGNTIYF.

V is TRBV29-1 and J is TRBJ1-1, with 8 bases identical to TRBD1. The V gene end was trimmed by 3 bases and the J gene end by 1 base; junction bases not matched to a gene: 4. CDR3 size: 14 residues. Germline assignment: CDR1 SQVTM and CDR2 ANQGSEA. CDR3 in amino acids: CSVDQGTGNTEAFF. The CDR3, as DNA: TGCAGCGTTGATCAAGGGACAGGGAACACTGAAGCTTTCTTT.